This TCR beta chain appears in the sequencing data of a study of cytomegalovirus exposure and HLA in healthy donors. PCR employed 60 Vbeta and 13 Jbeta primers. The protocol was immunoSEQ multiplex PCR, while the TCRdb copy is restricted to in-frame clones and leaves out a portion. The sample holds around 180,000 clones, approximately 81% seen once. Donors had nominal health at sampling but likely had unrecorded immune exposures. The CDR3 has 16 amino acids. J gave up 0 bases and V 3 bases, and 5 bases lay outside the gene matches. Germline V gives CDR1 SGHRS, CDR2 YFSETQ. V is TRBV5-1 and J is TRBJ2-1, with 8 bases matching TRBD2. The specimen was PBMCs. The origin of this receptor is a boy younger than 18 in good health and CMV-seronegative. The CDR3 DNA sequence: TGCGCCAGCAGCTCTGGCGGGGGGAGCTCCTACAATGAGCAGTTCTTC. It yields the protein CASSSGGGSSYNEQFF.